The clone carrying this TCR beta chain was seen only a few times. Trimming took off 3 bases at V and 3 bases at J, with 9 bases between the two ends. In germline, CDR1 is LGHDT, CDR2 YNNKEL (reference sequence). CDR3 length equals 13 residues. TCRdb passed the RACE reads through MiXCR, listing each CDR3 protein once. This sample has 75,000 to 80,000 distinct CDR3 sequences, with over 6.5% found just once. The data were taken from a study of human T cells and chemical hapten exposure. The time point is: healthy volunteer bleed at 6 weeks. Total RNA came from unfractionated whole blood. This TCR was sampled from a female donor in good health. Some clones in this sample may be carry-over from other donors' samples. Sample: whole blood. The chain joins TRBV3-1 to TRBJ2-7, with D perhaps being TRBD1 or TRBD2 (5 bases each). The CDR3 loop is CASSQGGGYEQYF. Here the CDR3 DNA reads TGTGCCAGCAGCCAGGGTGGGGGCTACGAGCAGTACTTC.